This T cell receptor (beta chain) was identified during a study of T cell repertoires in cytomegalovirus infection (dated by TCRdb to the late 2010s). For context, the study as a whole: Donor HLA type was relevant to the analysis, as public TCR beta signatures indicated carriage of CMV infection together with the matching HLA type.

About this clonotype: The specificity of this receptor is unknown. Base qualities are not provided; no much larger clone lies one nucleotide away.

Sequencing relied on an Illumina HiSeq 1500. TCRdb cleaned the public reads at Q25 with fastp, built clones with MiXCR and kept in-frame beta chains. Records with the same CDR3 protein are collapsed into one entry carrying the most frequent genes and DNA. This sample is represented by approximately 550,000 distinct CDR3 sequences; more than 15% of them were singletons. The leading ten clones occupy more than 20% of the sample. Results and caveats for the whole study, not just this receptor: The ex vivo response was dominated by HLA-C-restricted CMV-specific TCR beta clonotypes, and the single most frequent clonotype in two of eight donors was supplied by these HLA-C-restricted clonotypes. In both this cohort and an independent cohort of 300 to 450 donors, the cumulative frequency of public TCR beta family members distinguished carriers of CMV infection plus the relevant HLA type.

From cysteine to phenylalanine, the CDR3 is 12 amino acids long. The only DNA kept is the CDR3, 36 bases in frame from the first base. The junction carries 9 bases between V and J, which are trimmed by 4 bases and 5 bases respectively. CDR1 and CDR2, looked up from the germline V gene, are ENHRY and SYGVKD. Sample: CD8+ T cells from PBMCs. The rearranged chain carries TRBV10-3 and TRBJ2-7, with the D gene uncertain. The clonotype was recovered from a human donor in good health (CMV status not recorded). Some clones in this sample may be carry-over from other donors' samples. The nucleotide sequence is TGTGCCATCAGTGTGGTACGTGACGAGCAGTACTTC. This translates into CAISVVRDEQYF.